The clone carrying this T cell receptor (beta chain) was observed at least ten times. No antigen is known for it. This entry comes from a study of human T cells and chemical hapten exposure. Study at large: The study traced per-sample TCR yield variation mainly to small differences in pooled library volumes. Findings and caveats of the study: There was alopecia in the donors, so their immune response may differ from that of healthy people. The number of TCRs above 1 in 1000 frequency did not change after DPC sensitization.

TCRdb recomputed calls from the RACE reads with MiXCR, one row per CDR3 protein. The table includes approximately 160,000 distinct CDR3 sequences, roughly 26% detected once. CDR1 is SGHTA and CDR2 is FQGNSA in the germline V gene. This CDR3 region has 12 residues. V lost 5 bases to trimming and J lost 8 bases, with 9 bases between them. Indicated time point: patch test 3, about 24 weeks after DPC sensitization. Documented treatment: therapeutic diphenylcyclopropenone sensitization with weekly scalp DPC. The chain has TRBV7-2 and TRBJ1-4; no clear D gene. The sequences come from whole blood, collected in connection with sensitization to the hapten diphenylcyclopropenone (DPC). This TCR was sampled from a woman between 18 and 29 years old with alopecia areata. Some clones in this sample may be carry-over from other donors' samples. The CDR3 DNA sequence: TGTGCCAGCAGCCCTTTCGGGGAAAAACTGTTTTTT. Translation: CASSPFGEKLFF. Supplemented by reference TRBV7-2 and TRBJ1-4, the full variable domain reads GAGVSQSPSNKVTEKGKDVELRCDPISGHTALYWYRQSLGQGLEFLIYFQGNSAPDKSGLPSDRFSAERTGGSVSTLTIQRTQQEDSAVYLCASSPFGEKLFFGSGTQLSVL.